This is a list of T cell receptor beta chains from one sample in a study of T cells in Graves' hyperthyroidism and ophthalmopathy. MiXCR, applied by TCRdb to the multiplex PCR reads, yields one record per CDR3 protein. The sample has about 290,000 distinct CDR3 sequences; about 14% are singletons. Sequencing was done on a sample of blood. These TCRs come from a woman aged 25 to 45 with Graves' hyperthyroidism that later progressed to Graves' ophthalmopathy. The CDR3 runs from the conserved cysteine through the conserved F or W. The order of the fields is V gene, D gene, J gene, clone size, CDR3 protein, CDR3 DNA. A D gene is named only where the DNA matches it firmly. Clone size is not always given. Where it is, it says once, few, many or a class for expanded clones.

TRBV4-3	.	TRBJ1-6	few	CASSQDADSPLHF	TGCGCCAGCAGCCAAGATGCTGATTCACCCCTCCACTTT
TRBV20-1	.	TRBJ2-2	few	CSALDENTGELFF	TGCAGTGCACTCGACGAGAACACCGGGGAGCTGTTTTTT
TRBV2	.	TRBJ1-4	many	CASIIDRNDEKLFF	TGTGCCAGCATCATCGACAGGAACGATGAAAAACTGTTTTTT
TRBV5-5	.	TRBJ2-6	many	CASSLDAFSGANVLTF	TGTGCCAGCAGCTTGGACGCCTTCTCTGGGGCCAACGTCCTGACTTTC
TRBV6-2/TRBV6-3	.	TRBJ2-2	many	CASKPLYTGELFF	TGTGCCAGCAAGCCACTCTACACCGGGGAGCTGTTTTTT
TRBV5-1	.	TRBJ2-1	many	CASSLVARDGYNEQFF	TGCGCCAGCAGCTTGGTGGCGCGGGACGGCTACAATGAGCAGTTCTTC
TRBV27	TRBD2	TRBJ2-3	many	CASSQGLAGVTDTQYF	TGTGCCAGCAGTCAGGGACTAGCGGGAGTGACAGATACGCAGTATTTT
TRBV4-2	.	TRBJ1-4	few	CASSQDPGIDEKLFF	TGTGCCAGCAGCCAAGATCCAGGGATCGATGAAAAACTGTTTTTT
TRBV29-1	.	TRBJ2-7	many	CSVVDGRLTYEQYF	TGCAGCGTTGTAGACGGACGACTAACCTACGAGCAGTACTTC
TRBV5-1	.	TRBJ2-1	many	CASSPGTAAHEQFF	TGCGCCAGCAGCCCTGGAACGGCGGCCCATGAGCAGTTCTTC
TRBV7-2	.	TRBJ1-4	many	CASSATNEKLFF	TGTGCCAGCAGCGCAACTAATGAAAAACTGTTTTTT
TRBV28	.	TRBJ1-2	many	CASSLNVGYTF	TGTGCCAGCAGTTTAAATGTCGGCTACACCTTC
TRBV11-3	.	TRBJ1-5	many	CASPRAGLYSNQPQHF	TGTGCCAGCCCCCGGGCAGGACTTTATAGCAATCAGCCCCAGCATTTT
TRBV2	TRBD1	TRBJ2-7	many	CASTPQGVNYEQYF	TGTGCCAGCACACCCCAGGGGGTCAACTACGAGCAGTACTTC
TRBV20-1	TRBD1	TRBJ1-1	.	CSAAGGQGAAANTEAFF	TGCAGTGCTGCTGGGGGACAGGGGGCGGCCGCGAACACTGAAGCTTTCTTT
TRBV6-1	.	TRBJ2-1	.	CASRAAYDSYNEQFF	TGTGCCAGCAGGGCGGCCTACGATTCCTACAATGAGCAGTTCTTC